These 25 T cell receptor beta chains originate from one sample sequenced in a study of T-cell reconstitution after alpha-beta-depleted transplantation in children. A TCRbeta library incorporating unique molecular identifiers was prepared. TCRdb reprocessed the PCR reads with MiXCR, giving one entry per CDR3 protein. The sample has a few hundred thousand distinct CDR3 sequences, about a quarter seen once. The source was PBMCs, collected before TCRalphabeta/CD19-depleted stem cell transplant. The receptors were gathered from a boy younger than two with Wiskott-Aldrich syndrome, due to receive a stem cell transplant.

This clonotype was recorded a few times. This chain joins TRBV6-5 and TRBJ2-7, with 9 positions matching TRBD1. CDR3 length: 15 residues. Germline V gene lookup returns CDR1 MNHEY and CDR2 SVGAGI. J gave up 6 bases and V 1 base, and 7 bases lay outside the gene matches. The CDR3 DNA reads TGTGCCAGCAGTTACTGGGACAGGGAAAGAAGCGAGCAGTACTTC. This translates into CASSYWDRERSEQYF.

The V call is TRBV29-1, the J call TRBJ1-2, with TRBD1 matching 7 bases. V gave up 6 bases and J gave up 4 bases; unmatched junction bases: 2. Germline V gene data show CDR1 as SQVTM and CDR2 as ANQGSEA. CDR3 size: 11 residues. The CDR3 reads CSVTGVYGYTF. The CDR3 DNA reads TGCAGCGTAACAGGGGTCTATGGCTACACCTTC. The whole variable domain, remainder taken from reference TRBV29-1 and TRBJ1-2, is SAVISQKPSRDICQRGTSLTIQCQVDSQVTMMFWYRQQPGQSLTLIATANQGSEATYESGFVIDKFPISRPNLTFSTLTVSNMSPEDSSIYLCSVTGVYGYTFGSGTRLTVV.

The V gene is TRBV24-1, the J gene TRBJ2-1; no clear D gene. The CDR3 is made up of 14 amino acids. The germline V and J ends were trimmed by 4 bases and 5 bases, with 11 bases remaining between them. Germline CDR1 is KGHDR and CDR2 is SFDVKD. CDR3 nucleotide sequence: TGTGCCACCAGTGACCTTGAGCGAAACAATGAGCAGTTCTTC. Translation: CATSDLERNNEQFF.

This chain joins TRBV11-2 and TRBJ2-2; no reliable D call. The CDR3 is made up of 14 amino acids. The V gene lost 2 bases and the J gene lost 6 bases, with 10 bases spanning the gap. From germline, CDR1 is SGHAT and CDR2 FQNNGV. CDR3 sequence reads: CASSLLEVAGELFF. As DNA, the CDR3 is TGTGCCAGCAGCTTACTAGAAGTCGCCGGGGAGCTGTTTTTT. The full variable domain, rest sourced from reference TRBV11-2 and TRBJ2-2, is EAGVAQSPRYKIIEKRQSVAFWCNPISGHATLYWYQQILGQGPKLLIQFQNNGVVDDSQLPKDRFSAERLKGVDSTLKIQPAKLEDSAVYLCASSLLEVAGELFFGEGSRLTVL.

The J gene is TRBJ2-5, the V gene TRBV4-1, with 12 bases lining up with TRBD2. The CDR3 runs 15 residues. Germline CDR1 reads MGHRA; CDR2 reads YSYEKL. V lost 4 bases and J lost 5; bases outside the gene matches: 5. The CDR3 sequence is CASSRGLAGSETQYF. DNA of the CDR3: TGCGCCAGCAGCCGAGGACTAGCGGGAAGCGAGACCCAGTACTTC.

The chain recombines TRBV7-9 with TRBJ1-4, with 7 bases identical to TRBD1. Per germline, CDR1 SEHNR and CDR2 FQNEAQ (reference sequence). The CDR3 extends over 15 amino acids. Unmatched junction bases numbered 6, after V lost 1 base and J lost 7 bases. CDR3: CASSLGQGAPEKLFF. DNA for the CDR3: TGTGCCAGCAGCTTAGGACAGGGAGCCCCTGAAAAACTGTTTTTT.

The chain couples TRBV29-1 to TRBJ2-2; TRBD2 aligns across 7 bases. Germline assignment: CDR1 SQVTM and CDR2 ANQGSEA. V shed 4 bases, J shed 5 bases, and the junction held 7 bases outside the gene matches. CDR3 length: 14 amino acids. The CDR3 DNA reads as TGCAGCGTTGTACCGGGACTAAGGACCGGGGAGCTGTTTTTT. Protein product: CSVVPGLRTGELFF.

This clonotype has a handful of counts. The rearrangement uses TRBV14 and TRBJ1-1; no reliable D call. V was pared by 0 bases and J by 6 bases, with 8 bases between. Germline V gene sequence: CDR1 SGHDN, CDR2 FVKESK. The CDR3 loop spans 13 amino acids. The CDR3 DNA reads as TGTGCCAGCAGCCAAGATCTCTTCGCTGAAGCTTTCTTT. Translation gives CASSQDLFAEAFF.

CDR3 DNA sequence: TGTGCCAGCAGTGTACAGCCCTATGGCTACACCTTC. It codes for CASSVQPYGYTF. V gene TRBV2 combines with J gene TRBJ1-2; D is uncertain. The CDR3 spans 12 residues. Germline CDR1 and CDR2: SNHLY and FYNNEI. The V end lost 4 bases, the J end lost 4 bases, and 7 bases lay between the germline ends.

Only one count was recorded for this clonotype. The chain employs TRBV12-3 or TRBV12-4 and TRBJ2-2, with no clear D. V was shortened by 3 bases and J by 10 bases, with 24 bases between the two germline ends. The CDR3 length is 17 residues. The CDR3 protein is CASSFIASGGVDAELFF. CDR3 coding DNA: TGTGCCAGCAGTTTTATCGCGTCGGGCGGCGTCGATGCGGAGCTGTTTTTT.

This clonotype has only a few counts. The J gene is TRBJ2-1, the V gene TRBV11-2; a weak D match, TRBD2 (5 bases). Trimming stripped 0 bases from V and 0 bases from J, with 15 bases between. This CDR3 contains 18 residues. Germline CDR1 reads SGHAT; CDR2 reads FQNNGV. The CDR3 reads CASSLDRTGLSSYNEQFF. CDR3 DNA sequence: TGTGCCAGCAGCTTAGATAGGACGGGATTAAGCTCCTACAATGAGCAGTTCTTC.

The rearrangement uses TRBV10-3 and TRBJ2-1; 7 positions agree with TRBD2. J was trimmed by 1 base and V by 4 bases; bases with no gene match: 4. The CDR3 totals 15 residues. CDR1 and CDR2 (germline): ENHRY, SYGVKD. The CDR3 DNA follows: TGTGCCATCAGTGCGGCGGGGGTATCCTACAATGAGCAGTTCTTC. Residues: CAISAAGVSYNEQFF.

The chain uses TRBV6-1 and TRBJ2-1; no definite D call. This CDR3 contains 12 residues. Trimming removed 8 bases at V and 4 bases at J, with 9 bases between. Germline CDR1 and CDR2: MNHNS and SASEGT. CDR3 coding DNA: TGTGCCAGCGGTGCCGGATACAATGAGCAGTTCTTC. Protein: CASGAGYNEQFF.

This clonotype was seen only a few times. The chain uses TRBV6-2 or TRBV6-3 and TRBJ2-3, with D possibly being TRBD2 (6 bases). The CDR3 has 17 residues. V gave up 0 bases and J gave up 0 bases, with 13 bases separating them. The germline V gene has CDR1 MNHEY and CDR2 SVGEGT. The CDR3 loop is CASSYSIGSTSTDTQYF. In nucleotides, the CDR3 is TGTGCCAGCAGTTACTCGATCGGGAGTACGAGCACAGATACGCAGTATTTT.

The chain recombines TRBV5-1 with TRBJ2-3; 8 nucleotides align to TRBD2. Germline CDR1 is SGHRS and CDR2 is YFSETQ. The CDR3 is 17 amino acids. V dropped 0 bases and J dropped 2; count of bases not matched to a gene: 8. CDR3 sequence: CASSLGVAGTSTDTQYF. In DNA form, the CDR3 reads TGCGCCAGCAGCTTGGGAGTAGCGGGAACGTCCACAGATACGCAGTATTTT.

The chain links TRBV5-1 to TRBJ2-7, with D unresolved. Germline V gene lookup returns CDR1 SGHRS and CDR2 YFSETQ. The CDR3 covers 16 residues. V dropped 0 bases and J dropped 5 bases, with 18 bases sitting between them. Written as DNA, the CDR3 is TGCGCCAGCAGCTTGGACTGGTTGGGGTCCGTCAACGAGCAGTACTTC. As protein: CASSLDWLGSVNEQYF.

The J gene is TRBJ1-5, the V gene TRBV12-3 or TRBV12-4, with 8 bases lining up with TRBD1. Trimming took 5 bases from V and 2 from J; bases not matched to a gene: 17. The CDR3 runs to 19 residues. The CDR3 bases are TGTGCCAGCAGTGAGAACGACAGGGGAGGATGGAGAGGCAATCAGCCCCAGCATTTT. Translating gives CASSENDRGGWRGNQPQHF.

DNA for the CDR3: TGCAGTGCTAGGCCTAGCGGGAGGTGGGATGAGCAGTTCTTC. Amino acids: CSARPSGRWDEQFF. The gene calls are TRBV20-1 and TRBJ2-1; 11 bases line up with TRBD2. Trimming removed 3 bases from V and 8 bases from J; junction bases left unmatched: 6. The germline CDR1 and CDR2 sequences are DFQATT and SNEGSKA (reference sequence). The CDR3 totals 14 residues.

This rearrangement joins TRBV5-1 to TRBJ2-1, with 13 bases matching TRBD2. Germline V gene data show CDR1 as SGHRS and CDR2 as YFSETQ. Trimming took 1 base from V and 5 from J; bases not matched to a gene: 18. There are 21 residues in the CDR3. CDR3 in amino acids: CASSLSLLTGTSGITHNEQFF. The CDR3 nucleotides read TGCGCCAGCAGCTTGAGCCTCCTGACAGGGACTAGCGGGATCACCCACAATGAGCAGTTCTTC.

Only a few counts were recorded for this clonotype. The chain carries TRBV20-1 and TRBJ2-1; 14 positions agree with TRBD2. The CDR3 extends over 16 amino acids. Losses at the gene ends were 3 bases for V and 7 bases for J; bases not matched to a gene: 8. Per germline, CDR1 DFQATT and CDR2 SNEGSKA (reference sequence). The CDR3, as DNA: TGCAGTGCTAGTAGAATAGGGACTAGCGGGAGAAATGAGCAGTTCTTC. Its protein is CSASRIGTSGRNEQFF.

The rearrangement links TRBV6-5 to TRBJ2-1, with D possibly TRBD1 on 6 matching bases. V gave up 4 bases and J gave up 8 bases, with 12 bases separating them. From germline, CDR1 is MNHEY and CDR2 SVGAGI. The length of the CDR3 is 13 residues. Here the CDR3 DNA reads TGTGCCAGCAGTTCCATTCAGGGGCATGAGCAGTTCTTC. Translating gives CASSSIQGHEQFF.

In this sample, this clonotype turned up once. This chain uses TRBV20-1 with TRBJ2-5; D remains unclear. V gave up 2 bases and J gave up 5 bases, with 9 bases separating them. Germline assignment: CDR1 DFQATT and CDR2 SNEGSKA (reference sequence). The CDR3 sequence is 12 residues long. CDR3 DNA sequence: TGCAGTGCTAGACTTAGTACGGAGACCCAGTACTTC. Its translation is CSARLSTETQYF.

The chain combines TRBV18 with TRBJ2-1, with 7 bases fitting TRBD2. The CDR3 sequence is 15 residues long. Germline trimming cut 4 bases from V and 8 bases from J; bases unmatched to any gene: 11. Germline V gene data show CDR1 as KGHSH and CDR2 as LQKENI. Here the CDR3 reads CASSLSPGTKHEQFF. Here the CDR3 DNA reads TGTGCCAGCTCACTTAGTCCCGGGACTAAGCATGAGCAGTTCTTC.

The V and J genes are TRBV20-1 and TRBJ2-5; 8 bases are shared with TRBD2. Germline CDR1 and CDR2: DFQATT and SNEGSKA (reference sequence). The length of the CDR3 is 18 residues. V trimming: 0 bases; J trimming: 5 bases; junction bases outside the gene matches: 17. DNA for the CDR3: TGCAGTGCTAGAGATCTGGGAGCGACTAGCATAGCGGGGGAGACCCAGTACTTC. Translated, it gives CSARDLGATSIAGETQYF.

This clonotype occurred a few times. The rearrangement links TRBV30 to TRBJ2-4, with D possibly being TRBD1 (5 bases). The V end lost 1 base, the J end lost 0 bases, and 7 bases lay between the germline ends. Germline V CDR1 and CDR2: GTSNPN, SVGIG (reference sequence). This CDR3 is 14 amino acids long. The CDR3 loop is CAWSGGAAKNIQYF. CDR3 DNA: TGTGCCTGGAGTGGTGGGGCAGCCAAAAACATTCAGTACTTC.